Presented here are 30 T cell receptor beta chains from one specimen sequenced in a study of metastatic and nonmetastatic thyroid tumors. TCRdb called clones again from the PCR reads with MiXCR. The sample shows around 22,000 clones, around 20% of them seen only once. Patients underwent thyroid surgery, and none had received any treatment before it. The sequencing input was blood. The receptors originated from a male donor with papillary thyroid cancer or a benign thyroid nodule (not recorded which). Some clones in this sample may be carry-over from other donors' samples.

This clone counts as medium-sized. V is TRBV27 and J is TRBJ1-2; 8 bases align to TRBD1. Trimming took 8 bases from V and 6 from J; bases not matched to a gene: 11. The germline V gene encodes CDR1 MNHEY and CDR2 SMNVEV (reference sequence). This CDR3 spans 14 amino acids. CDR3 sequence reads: CASSRVGQGNGYTF. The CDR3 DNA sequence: TGTGCCAGCTCCCGTGTCGGACAGGGCAATGGCTACACCTTC.

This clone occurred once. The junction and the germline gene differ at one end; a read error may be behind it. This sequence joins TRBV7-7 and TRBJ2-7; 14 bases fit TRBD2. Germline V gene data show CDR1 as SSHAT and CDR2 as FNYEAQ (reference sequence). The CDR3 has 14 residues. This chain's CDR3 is CASSKGLAGDEQYF. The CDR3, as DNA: TGTGCTAGCAGCAAGGGACTAGCGGGAGACGAGCAGTACTTC.

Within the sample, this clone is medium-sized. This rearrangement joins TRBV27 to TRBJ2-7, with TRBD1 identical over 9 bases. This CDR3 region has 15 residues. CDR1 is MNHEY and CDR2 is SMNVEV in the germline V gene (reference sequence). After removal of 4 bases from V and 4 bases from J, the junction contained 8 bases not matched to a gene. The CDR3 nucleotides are TGTGCCAGCAGTTCCCTACAGGGGGCAAATTACGAGCAGTACTTC. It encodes CASSSLQGANYEQYF.

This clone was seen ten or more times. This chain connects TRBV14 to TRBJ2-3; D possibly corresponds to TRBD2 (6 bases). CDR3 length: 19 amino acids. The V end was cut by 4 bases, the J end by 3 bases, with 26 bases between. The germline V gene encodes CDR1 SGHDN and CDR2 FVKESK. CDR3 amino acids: CASSPRTYGIRESTDTQYF. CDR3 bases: TGTGCCAGCAGCCCCCGAACTTATGGGATACGGGAGTCGACAGATACGCAGTATTTT.

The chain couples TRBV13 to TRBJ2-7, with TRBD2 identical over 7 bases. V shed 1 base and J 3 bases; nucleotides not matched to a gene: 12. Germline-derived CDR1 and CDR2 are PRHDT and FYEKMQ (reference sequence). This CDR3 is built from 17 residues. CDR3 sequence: CASSLEGRLAAHYEQYF. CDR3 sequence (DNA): TGTGCCAGCAGCTTAGAGGGAAGACTAGCTGCTCACTACGAGCAGTACTTC.

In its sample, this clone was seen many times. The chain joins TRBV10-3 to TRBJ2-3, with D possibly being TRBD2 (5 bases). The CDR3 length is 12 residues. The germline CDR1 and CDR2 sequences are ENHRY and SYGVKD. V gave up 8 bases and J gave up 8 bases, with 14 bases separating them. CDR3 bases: TGTGCCATCCTCCCAGAAGGAGGTACGCAGTATTTT. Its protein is CAILPEGGTQYF.

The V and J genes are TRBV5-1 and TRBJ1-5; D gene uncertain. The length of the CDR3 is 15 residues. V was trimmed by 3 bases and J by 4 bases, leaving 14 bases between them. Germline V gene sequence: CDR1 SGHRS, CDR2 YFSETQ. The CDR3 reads CASSYPHGFNQPQHF. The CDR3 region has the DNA TGCGCCAGCAGCTACCCCCATGGTTTTAATCAGCCCCAGCATTTT.

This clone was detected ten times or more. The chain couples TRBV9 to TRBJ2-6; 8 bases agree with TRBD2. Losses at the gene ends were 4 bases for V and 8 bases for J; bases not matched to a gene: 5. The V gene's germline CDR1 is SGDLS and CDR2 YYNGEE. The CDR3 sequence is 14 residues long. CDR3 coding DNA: TGTGCCAGCAGCCGGGGGGGGGCGTCCAACGTCCTGACTTTC. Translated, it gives CASSRGGASNVLTF.

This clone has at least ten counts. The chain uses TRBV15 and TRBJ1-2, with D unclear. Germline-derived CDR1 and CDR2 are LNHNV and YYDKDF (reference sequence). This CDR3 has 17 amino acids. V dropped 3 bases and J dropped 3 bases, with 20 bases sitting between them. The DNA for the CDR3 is TGTGCCACCAGCAGGACCTATAGCCCCCAGGACCACTATGGCTACACCTTC. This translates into CATSRTYSPQDHYGYTF.

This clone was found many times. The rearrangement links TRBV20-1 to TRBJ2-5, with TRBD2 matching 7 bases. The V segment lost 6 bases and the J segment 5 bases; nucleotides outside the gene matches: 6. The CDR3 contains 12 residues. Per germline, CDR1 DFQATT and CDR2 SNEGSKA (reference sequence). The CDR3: CSATWEGETQYF. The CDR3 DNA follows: TGCAGTGCAACGTGGGAGGGGGAGACCCAGTACTTC.

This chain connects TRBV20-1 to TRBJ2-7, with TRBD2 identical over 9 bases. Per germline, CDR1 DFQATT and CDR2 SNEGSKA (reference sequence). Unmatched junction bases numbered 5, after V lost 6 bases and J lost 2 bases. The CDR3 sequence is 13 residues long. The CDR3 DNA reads TGCAGTGCACTAGCGGGCGGGACCTACGAGCAGTACTTC. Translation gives CSALAGGTYEQYF.

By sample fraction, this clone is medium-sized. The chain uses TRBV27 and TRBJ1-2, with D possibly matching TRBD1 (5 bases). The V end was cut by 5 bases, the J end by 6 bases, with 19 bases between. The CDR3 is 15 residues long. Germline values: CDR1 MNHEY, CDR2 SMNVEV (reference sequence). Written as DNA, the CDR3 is TGTGCCAGCAGTATGACGATGGGGGAGGTACATGGCTACACCTTC. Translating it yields CASSMTMGEVHGYTF.

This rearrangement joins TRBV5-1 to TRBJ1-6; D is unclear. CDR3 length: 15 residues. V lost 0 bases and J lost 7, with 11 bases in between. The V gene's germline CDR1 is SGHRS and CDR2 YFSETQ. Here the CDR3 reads CASSLEPATNSPLHF. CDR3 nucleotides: TGCGCCAGCAGCTTGGAGCCAGCTACGAATTCACCCCTCCACTTT.

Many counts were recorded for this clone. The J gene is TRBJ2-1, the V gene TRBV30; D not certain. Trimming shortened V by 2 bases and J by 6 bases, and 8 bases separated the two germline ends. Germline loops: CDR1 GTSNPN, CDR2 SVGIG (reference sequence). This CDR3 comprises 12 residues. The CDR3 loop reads CAWSMAVNEQFF. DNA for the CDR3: TGTGCCTGGAGTATGGCGGTCAATGAGCAGTTCTTC.

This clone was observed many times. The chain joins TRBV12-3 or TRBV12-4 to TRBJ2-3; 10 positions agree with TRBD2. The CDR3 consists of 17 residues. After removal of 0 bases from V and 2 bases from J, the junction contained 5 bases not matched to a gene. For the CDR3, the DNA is TGTGCCAGCAGTTTAGCGATCCTAGCGGGAGACACAGATACGCAGTATTTT. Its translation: CASSLAILAGDTDTQYF.

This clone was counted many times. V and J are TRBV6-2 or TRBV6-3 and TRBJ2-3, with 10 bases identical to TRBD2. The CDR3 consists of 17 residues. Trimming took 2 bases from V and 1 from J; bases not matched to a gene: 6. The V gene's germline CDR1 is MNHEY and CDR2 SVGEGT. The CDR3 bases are TGTGCCAGCAGTTACGAAGCGGGAGGGCCTGGCACAGATACGCAGTATTTT. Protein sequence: CASSYEAGGPGTDTQYF.

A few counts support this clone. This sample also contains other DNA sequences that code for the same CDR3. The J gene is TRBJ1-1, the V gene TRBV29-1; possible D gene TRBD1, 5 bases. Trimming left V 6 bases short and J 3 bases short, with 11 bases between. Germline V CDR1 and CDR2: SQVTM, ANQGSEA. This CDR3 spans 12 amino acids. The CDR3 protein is CSVGRGDTEAFF. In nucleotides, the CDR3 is TGCAGCGTGGGTAGAGGGGACACTGAAGCTTTCTTT.

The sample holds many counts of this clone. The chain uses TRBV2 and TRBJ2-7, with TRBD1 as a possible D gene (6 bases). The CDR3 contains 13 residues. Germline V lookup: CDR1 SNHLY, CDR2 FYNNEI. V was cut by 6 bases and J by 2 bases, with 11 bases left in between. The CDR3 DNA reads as TGTGCCAGCAGGGTACAGGGTGCCTACGAGCAGTACTTC. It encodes CASRVQGAYEQYF.

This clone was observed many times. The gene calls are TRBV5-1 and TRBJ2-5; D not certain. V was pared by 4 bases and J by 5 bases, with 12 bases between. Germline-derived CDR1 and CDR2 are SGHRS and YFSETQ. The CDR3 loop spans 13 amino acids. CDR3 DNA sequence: TGCGCCAGCAGCACTCTAGGAGAGGAGACCCAGTACTTC. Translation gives CASSTLGEETQYF. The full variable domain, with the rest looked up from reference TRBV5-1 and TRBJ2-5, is KAGVTQTPRYLIKTRGQQVTLSCSPISGHRSVSWYQQTPGQGLQFLFEYFSETQRNKGNFPGRFSGRQFSNSRSEMNVSTLELGDSALYLCASSTLGEETQYFGPGTRLLVL.

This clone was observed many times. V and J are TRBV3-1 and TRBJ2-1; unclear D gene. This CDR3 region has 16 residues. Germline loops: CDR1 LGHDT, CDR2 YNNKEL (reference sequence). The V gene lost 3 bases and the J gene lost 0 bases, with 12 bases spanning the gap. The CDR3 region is CASSQRPVSSYNEQFF. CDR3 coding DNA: TGTGCCAGCAGCCAGAGGCCTGTAAGCTCCTACAATGAGCAGTTCTTC.

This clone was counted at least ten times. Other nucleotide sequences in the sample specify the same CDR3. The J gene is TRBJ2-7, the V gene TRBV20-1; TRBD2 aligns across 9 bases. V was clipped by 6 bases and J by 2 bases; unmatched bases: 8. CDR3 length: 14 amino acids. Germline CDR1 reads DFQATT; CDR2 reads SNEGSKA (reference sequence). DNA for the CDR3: TGCAGTGCCCAGACGGTAGCGGGGGCCTACGAGCAGTACTTC. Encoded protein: CSAQTVAGAYEQYF.

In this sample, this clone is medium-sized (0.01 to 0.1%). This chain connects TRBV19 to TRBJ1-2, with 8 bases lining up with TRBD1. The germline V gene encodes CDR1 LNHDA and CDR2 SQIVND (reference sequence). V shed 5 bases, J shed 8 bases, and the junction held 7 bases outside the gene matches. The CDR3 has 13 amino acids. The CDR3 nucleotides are TGTGCCAGTAGTCGACAGGGGCTGGAAGGCTACACCTTC. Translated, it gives CASSRQGLEGYTF. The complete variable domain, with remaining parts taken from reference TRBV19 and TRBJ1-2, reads DGGITQSPKYLFRKEGQNVTLSCEQNLNHDAMYWYRQDPGQGLRLIYYSQIVNDFQKGDIAEGYSVSREKKESFPLTVTSAQKNPTAFYLCASSRQGLEGYTFGSGTRLTVV.

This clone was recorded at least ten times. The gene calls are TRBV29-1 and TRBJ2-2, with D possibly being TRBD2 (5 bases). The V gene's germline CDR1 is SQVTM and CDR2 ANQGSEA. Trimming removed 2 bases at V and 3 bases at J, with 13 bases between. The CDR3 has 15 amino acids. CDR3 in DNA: TGCAGCGTTGAAATTGGTGGGAGCGACACCGGGGAGCTGTTTTTT. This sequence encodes CSVEIGGSDTGELFF.

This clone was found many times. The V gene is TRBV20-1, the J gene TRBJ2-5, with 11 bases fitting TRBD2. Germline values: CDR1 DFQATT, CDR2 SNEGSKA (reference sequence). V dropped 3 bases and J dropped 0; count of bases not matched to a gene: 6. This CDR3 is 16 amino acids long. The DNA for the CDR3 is TGCAGTGCTAGCGATAGACTAGCGGGGAACCAAGAGACCCAGTACTTC. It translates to CSASDRLAGNQETQYF.

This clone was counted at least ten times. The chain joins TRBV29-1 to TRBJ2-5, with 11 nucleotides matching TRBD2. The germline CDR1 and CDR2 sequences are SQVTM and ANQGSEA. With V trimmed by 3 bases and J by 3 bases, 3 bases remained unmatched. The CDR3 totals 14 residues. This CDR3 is CSVDAGLAEETQYF. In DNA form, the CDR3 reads TGCAGCGTTGACGCGGGACTAGCGGAAGAGACCCAGTACTTC.

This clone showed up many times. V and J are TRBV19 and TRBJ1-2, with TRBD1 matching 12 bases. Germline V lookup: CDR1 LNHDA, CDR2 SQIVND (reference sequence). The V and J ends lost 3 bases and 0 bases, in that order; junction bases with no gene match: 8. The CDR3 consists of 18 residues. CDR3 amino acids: CASSIAGQGANANYGYTF. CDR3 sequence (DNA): TGTGCCAGTAGTATCGCGGGACAGGGGGCGAATGCTAACTATGGCTACACCTTC.

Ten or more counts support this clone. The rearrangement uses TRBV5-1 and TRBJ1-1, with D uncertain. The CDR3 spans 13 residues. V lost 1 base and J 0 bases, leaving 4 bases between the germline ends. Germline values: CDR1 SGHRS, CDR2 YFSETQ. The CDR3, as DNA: TGCGCCAGCAGCTTGCGGATGAACACTGAAGCTTTCTTT. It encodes CASSLRMNTEAFF.

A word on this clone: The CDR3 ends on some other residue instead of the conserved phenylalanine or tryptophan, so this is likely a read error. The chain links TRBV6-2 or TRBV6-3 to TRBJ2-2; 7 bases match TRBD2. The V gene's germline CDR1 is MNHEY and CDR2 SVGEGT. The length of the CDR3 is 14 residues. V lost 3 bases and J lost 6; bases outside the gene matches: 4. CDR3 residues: CASSYAGEAGELFL. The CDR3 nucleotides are TGTGCCAGCAGTTATGCGGGAGAGGCCGGGGAGCTGTTTCTT.

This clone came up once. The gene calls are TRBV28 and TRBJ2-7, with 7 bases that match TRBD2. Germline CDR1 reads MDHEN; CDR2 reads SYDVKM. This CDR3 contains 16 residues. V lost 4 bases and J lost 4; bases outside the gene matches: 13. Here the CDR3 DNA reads TGTGCCAGCAGTTCTCAGTTCGGGACTAATAATTACGAGCAGTACTTC. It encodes CASSSQFGTNNYEQYF.

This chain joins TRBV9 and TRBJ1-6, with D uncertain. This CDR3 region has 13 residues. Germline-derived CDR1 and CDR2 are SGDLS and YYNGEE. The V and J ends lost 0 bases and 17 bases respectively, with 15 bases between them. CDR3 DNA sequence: TGTGCCAGCAGCGTAGGGTATAATTCACACATCCACTTT. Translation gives CASSVGYNSHIHF.